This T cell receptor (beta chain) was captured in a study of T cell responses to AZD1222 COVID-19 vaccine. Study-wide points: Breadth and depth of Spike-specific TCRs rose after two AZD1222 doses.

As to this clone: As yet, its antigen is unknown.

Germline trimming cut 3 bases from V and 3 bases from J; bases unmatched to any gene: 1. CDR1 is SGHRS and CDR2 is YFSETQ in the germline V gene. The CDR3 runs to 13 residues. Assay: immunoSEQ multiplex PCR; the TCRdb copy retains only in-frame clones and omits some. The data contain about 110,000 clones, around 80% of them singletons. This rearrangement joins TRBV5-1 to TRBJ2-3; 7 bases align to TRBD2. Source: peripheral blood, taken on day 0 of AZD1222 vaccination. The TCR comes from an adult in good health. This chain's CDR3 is CASSYSGTDTQYF. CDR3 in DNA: TGCGCCAGCAGCTATAGCGGGACAGATACGCAGTATTTT.